This T cell receptor beta chain was captured in a study of OX40 agonist ivuxolimab in advanced cancers. Looking at the study overall: Three patients got partial responses; one had hepatocellular carcinoma and two had cutaneous melanoma.

The assay was immunoSEQ multiplex PCR, and TCRdb's table has in-frame clones only and misses some. In the table there are tens of thousands of clones, about 81% of which are singletons. As regards this clone: Its matching antigen is unknown.

Overall study results and limits: Researchers report that CD8+ T cells had, on average, more expanded clones than CD4+.

With 2 bases removed from V and 2 bases from J, the gap between germline ends came to 7 bases. The CDR3 sequence is 13 residues long. Germline V gene data show CDR1 as MNHEY and CDR2 as SVGAGI. The rearrangement joins TRBV6-5 to TRBJ2-7; possible D gene TRBD1, 5 bases. The sequence came from an adult with an advanced solid tumor such as melanoma, head and neck, liver or kidney cancer. This sample comprised CD4+ or CD8+ T cells sorted from blood, obtained in a trial of the OX40 agonist ivuxolimab. Written as DNA, the CDR3 is TGTGCCAGCAGTTACCAGGGCCCCTACGAGCAGTACTTC. This encodes CASSYQGPYEQYF.